This T cell receptor beta chain originates from a study of T cell responses to AZD1222 COVID-19 vaccine. The CDR3 is 14 amino acids. Trimming pared 8 bases from V and 6 bases from J, leaving 18 bases between. Germline loops: CDR1 MNHEY, CDR2 SVGAGI. This clone came up once. Sequencing used immunoSEQ multiplex PCR; TCRdb keeps in-frame clones, though not all of them. The sample has approximately 150,000 clones, over 90% seen once; the top ten hold about 5%. The source of this sequence is an adult in good health. The rearrangement links TRBV6-5 to TRBJ2-3, with D maybe TRBD2 (5 bases). The material was peripheral blood, obtained on day 0 of AZD1222 vaccination. The CDR3 DNA reads TGTGCCAGCGTGAAGGAGCTAGCTGTGGATACGCAGTATTTT. It codes for CASVKELAVDTQYF.